The sequence of this T cell receptor beta chain was determined in a study of identifying expanded T cells in peripheral blood. Assay: immunoSEQ multiplex PCR; the TCRdb copy retains only in-frame clones and omits some. This table has about 80,000 clones, 84% appearing once. V lost 5 bases and J lost 7, with 8 bases in between. CDR1 is SGHTA and CDR2 is FQGTGA in the germline V gene. The CDR3 length is 12 residues. During the collection period, no donor immune events like infections were recorded. On this clone itself: The antigen remains unidentified.

Study results and caveats: Roughly two-week clone count variance significantly increased as total template count grew. Approximately 1.1 clones differed between technical replicates, versus about 15 and 19 over time.

Sequencing input: blood. This rearrangement joins TRBV7-3 to TRBJ2-2; possibly TRBD2 for D (5 bases). The receptor's source is a person between 18 and 75 years old in good health. DNA of the CDR3: TGTGCCAGCAGCCCTACTAGCGGGGAGCTGTTTTTT. Translation: CASSPTSGELFF.